This record concerns one TCR beta chain sequence. Patients with a history of autoimmune disease or on systemic immunosuppression were excluded. This specimen comes from a study of OX40 agonist ivuxolimab in advanced cancers. Study-level information: With ivuxolimab, an agonistic anti-OX40 (CD134) antibody, patients were treated.

Trimming cost V 5 bases and J 8 bases; bases outside gene matches: 13. The CDR3 covers 16 residues. CDR1 LNHDA and CDR2 SQIVND come from the germline V gene (reference sequence). Some clones are missing from TCRdb's copy, which holds only in-frame ones; the method was immunoSEQ multiplex PCR. The sample holds more than 45,000 clones, 89% seen once. The sequence was collected from an adult with an advanced solid tumor such as melanoma, head and neck, liver or kidney cancer. The starting material was CD4+ or CD8+ T cells sorted from blood, obtained in a trial of the OX40 agonist ivuxolimab. V usage is TRBV19 and J usage is TRBJ2-1; 9 bases fit TRBD2. The CDR3 sequence: CASSAPPGLASDEQFF. As DNA, the CDR3 is TGTGCCAGTAGTGCTCCTCCGGGACTAGCAAGCGATGAGCAGTTCTTC.